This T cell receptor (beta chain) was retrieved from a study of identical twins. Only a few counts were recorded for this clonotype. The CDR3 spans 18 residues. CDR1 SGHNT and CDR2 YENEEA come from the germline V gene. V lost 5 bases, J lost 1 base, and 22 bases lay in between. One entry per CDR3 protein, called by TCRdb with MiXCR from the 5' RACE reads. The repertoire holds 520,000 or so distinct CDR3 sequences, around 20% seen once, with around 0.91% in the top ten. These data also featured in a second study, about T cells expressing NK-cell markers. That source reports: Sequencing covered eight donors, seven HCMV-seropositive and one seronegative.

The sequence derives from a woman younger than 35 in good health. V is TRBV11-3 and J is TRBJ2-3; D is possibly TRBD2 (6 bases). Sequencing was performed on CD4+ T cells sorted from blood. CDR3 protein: CASSLTGLGTRGTDTQYF. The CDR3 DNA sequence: TGTGCCAGCAGCCTAACCGGTCTCGGGACTCGAGGCACAGATACGCAGTATTTT.